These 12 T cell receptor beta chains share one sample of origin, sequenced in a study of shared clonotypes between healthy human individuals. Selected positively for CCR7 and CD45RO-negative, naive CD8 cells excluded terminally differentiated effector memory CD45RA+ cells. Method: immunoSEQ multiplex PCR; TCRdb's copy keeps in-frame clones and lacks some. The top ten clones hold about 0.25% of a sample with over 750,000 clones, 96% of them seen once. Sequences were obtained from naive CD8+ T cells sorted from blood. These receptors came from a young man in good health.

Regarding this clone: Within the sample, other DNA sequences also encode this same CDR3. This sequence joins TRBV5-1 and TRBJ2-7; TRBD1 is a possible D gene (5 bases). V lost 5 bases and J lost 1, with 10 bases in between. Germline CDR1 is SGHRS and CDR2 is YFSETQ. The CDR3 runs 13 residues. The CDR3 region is CASSSDSSYEQYF. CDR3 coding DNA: TGCGCCAGCAGTAGTGACAGTTCCTACGAGCAGTACTTC.

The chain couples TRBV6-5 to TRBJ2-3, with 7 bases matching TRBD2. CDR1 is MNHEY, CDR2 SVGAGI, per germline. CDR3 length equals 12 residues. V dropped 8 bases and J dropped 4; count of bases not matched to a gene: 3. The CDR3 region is CASGAGADTQYF. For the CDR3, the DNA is TGTGCCAGCGGGGCGGGAGCAGATACGCAGTATTTT.

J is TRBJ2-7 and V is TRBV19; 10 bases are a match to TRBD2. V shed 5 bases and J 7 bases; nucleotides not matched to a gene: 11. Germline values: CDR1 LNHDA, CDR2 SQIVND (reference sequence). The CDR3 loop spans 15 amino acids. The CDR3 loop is CASSPGLAGAREQYF. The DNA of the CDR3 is TGTGCCAGTAGTCCTGGGCTAGCGGGAGCGAGGGAGCAGTACTTC.

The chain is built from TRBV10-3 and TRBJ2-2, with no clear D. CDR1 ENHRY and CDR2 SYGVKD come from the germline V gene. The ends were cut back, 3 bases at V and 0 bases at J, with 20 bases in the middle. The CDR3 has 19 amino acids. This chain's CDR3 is CAISEPPALSVSNTGELFF. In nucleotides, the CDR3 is TGTGCCATCAGTGAACCACCCGCCCTGTCGGTATCGAACACCGGGGAGCTGTTTTTT.

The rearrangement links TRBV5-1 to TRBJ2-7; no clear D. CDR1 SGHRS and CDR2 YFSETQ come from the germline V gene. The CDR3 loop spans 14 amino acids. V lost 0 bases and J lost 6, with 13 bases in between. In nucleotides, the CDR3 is TGCGCCAGCAGCTTGGCACCTCTGGAAGGCGAGCAGTACTTC. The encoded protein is CASSLAPLEGEQYF.

The CDR3 sequence: CSVVVPPGTDTQYF. CDR3 sequence (DNA): TGCAGCGTTGTTGTACCCCCCGGGACAGATACGCAGTATTTT. The chain recombines TRBV29-1 with TRBJ2-3, with D uncertain. The CDR3 totals 14 residues. The germline V gene encodes CDR1 SQVTM and CDR2 ANQGSEA. V lost 4 bases and J lost 3, with 14 bases in between.

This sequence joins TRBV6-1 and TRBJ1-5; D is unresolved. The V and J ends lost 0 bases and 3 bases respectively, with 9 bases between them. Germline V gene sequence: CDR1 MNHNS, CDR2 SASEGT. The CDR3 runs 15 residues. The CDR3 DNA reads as TGTGCCAGCAGTGAAGCTTCCTCGAACAATCAGCCCCAGCATTTT. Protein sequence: CASSEASSNNQPQHF.

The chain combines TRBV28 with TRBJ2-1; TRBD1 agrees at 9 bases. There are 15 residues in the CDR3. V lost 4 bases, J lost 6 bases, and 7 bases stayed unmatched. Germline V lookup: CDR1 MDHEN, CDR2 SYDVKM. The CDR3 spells CASSSRDRAFNEQFF. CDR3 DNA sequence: TGTGCCAGCAGTTCCAGGGACAGGGCTTTCAATGAGCAGTTCTTC.

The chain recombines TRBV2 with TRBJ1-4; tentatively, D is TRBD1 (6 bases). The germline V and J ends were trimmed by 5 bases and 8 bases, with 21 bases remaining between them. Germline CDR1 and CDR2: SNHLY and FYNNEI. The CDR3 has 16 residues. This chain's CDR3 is CASSPRTDSLGEKLFF. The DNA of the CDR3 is TGTGCCAGCAGTCCTCGGACAGACTCTCTTGGGGAAAAACTGTTTTTT.

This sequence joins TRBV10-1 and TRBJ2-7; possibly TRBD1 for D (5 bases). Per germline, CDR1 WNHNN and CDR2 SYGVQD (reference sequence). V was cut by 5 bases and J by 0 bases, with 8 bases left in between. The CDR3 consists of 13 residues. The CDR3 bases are TGCGCCAGCAGTAGGACAAGCTCCTACGAGCAGTACTTC. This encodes CASSRTSSYEQYF.

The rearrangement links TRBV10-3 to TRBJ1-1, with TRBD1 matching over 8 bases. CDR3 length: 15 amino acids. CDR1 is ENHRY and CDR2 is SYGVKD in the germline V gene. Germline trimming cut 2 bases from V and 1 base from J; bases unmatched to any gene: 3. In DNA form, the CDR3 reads TGTGCCATCAGTGAGGGACAGGGAACGAACACTGAAGCTTTCTTT. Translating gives CAISEGQGTNTEAFF.

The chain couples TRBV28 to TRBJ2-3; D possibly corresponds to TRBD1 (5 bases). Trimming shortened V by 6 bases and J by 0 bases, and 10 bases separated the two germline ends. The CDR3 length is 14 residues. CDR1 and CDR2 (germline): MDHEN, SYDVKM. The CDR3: CASSQQDSTDTQYF. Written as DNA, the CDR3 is TGTGCCAGCAGCCAACAGGATAGCACAGATACGCAGTATTTT.